A single sample gave rise to the 5 T cell receptor beta chains below, sequenced in a study of blood T cell repertoires in COVID-19. This table comes from immunoSEQ multiplex PCR, and its TCRdb copy is limited to in-frame clones, with some not included. The sample includes 130,000 or so clones, about 80% of them seen just once. Sequencing used PBMCs or T cells enriched from blood (not recorded which). The receptors here all came from a man between 40 and 49 years old with acute COVID-19.

J is TRBJ1-4 and V is TRBV7-2; TRBD1 matches at 8 bases. The CDR3 extends over 14 amino acids. The V gene's germline CDR1 is SGHTA and CDR2 FQGNSA. J gave up 11 bases and V 3 bases, and 8 bases lay outside the gene matches. CDR3: CASSFGQGGSKLFF. The CDR3 region has the DNA TGTGCCAGCAGCTTCGGACAGGGAGGGAGCAAACTGTTTTTT. The whole variable domain, remainder taken from reference TRBV7-2 and TRBJ1-4, is GAGVSQSPSNKVTEKGKDVELRCDPISGHTALYWYRQSLGQGLEFLIYFQGNSAPDKSGLPSDRFSAERTGGSVSTLTIQRTQQEDSAVYLCASSFGQGGSKLFFGSGTQLSVL.

The chain employs TRBV28 and TRBJ2-7; unclear D gene. The V gene lost 7 bases and the J gene lost 5 bases, with 15 bases spanning the gap. This CDR3 has 13 residues. Germline V CDR1 and CDR2: MDHEN, SYDVKM. The CDR3 DNA sequence: TGTGCCAGCAAACGAGCCGAAACCCACGAGCAGTACTTC. Translating it yields CASKRAETHEQYF.

The count of this clone is one. The chain employs TRBV10-3 and TRBJ1-3; TRBD1 aligns across 8 bases. This CDR3 region has 13 residues. Germline CDR1 reads ENHRY; CDR2 reads SYGVKD. J gave up 4 bases and V 5 bases, and 1 base lay outside the gene matches. CDR3 amino acids: CAISSGGGNTIYF. The CDR3 DNA follows: TGTGCCATCAGTTCAGGGGGCGGAAACACCATATATTTT.

The rearrangement links TRBV5-4 to TRBJ2-3; 13 nucleotides line up with TRBD2. The V gene end was trimmed by 3 bases and the J gene end by 0 bases; junction bases not matched to a gene: 4. The CDR3 spans 17 residues. Germline values: CDR1 SGHNT, CDR2 YYREEE (reference sequence). DNA of the CDR3: TGTGCCAGCAGCTCCGGGACTAGCGGGACTAGCACAGATACGCAGTATTTT. Translated: CASSSGTSGTSTDTQYF.

A remark on this clone: Other nucleotide sequences in the sample specify the same CDR3. The rearrangement uses TRBV28 and TRBJ1-1; TRBD1 might be the D (5 bases). The CDR3 has 14 residues. CDR1 MDHEN and CDR2 SYDVKM come from the germline V gene. V was trimmed by 3 bases and J by 5 bases, leaving 13 bases between them. This CDR3 is CASSFGQGGTEAFF. CDR3 bases: TGTGCCAGCAGTTTTGGGCAGGGAGGGACTGAAGCTTTCTTT.